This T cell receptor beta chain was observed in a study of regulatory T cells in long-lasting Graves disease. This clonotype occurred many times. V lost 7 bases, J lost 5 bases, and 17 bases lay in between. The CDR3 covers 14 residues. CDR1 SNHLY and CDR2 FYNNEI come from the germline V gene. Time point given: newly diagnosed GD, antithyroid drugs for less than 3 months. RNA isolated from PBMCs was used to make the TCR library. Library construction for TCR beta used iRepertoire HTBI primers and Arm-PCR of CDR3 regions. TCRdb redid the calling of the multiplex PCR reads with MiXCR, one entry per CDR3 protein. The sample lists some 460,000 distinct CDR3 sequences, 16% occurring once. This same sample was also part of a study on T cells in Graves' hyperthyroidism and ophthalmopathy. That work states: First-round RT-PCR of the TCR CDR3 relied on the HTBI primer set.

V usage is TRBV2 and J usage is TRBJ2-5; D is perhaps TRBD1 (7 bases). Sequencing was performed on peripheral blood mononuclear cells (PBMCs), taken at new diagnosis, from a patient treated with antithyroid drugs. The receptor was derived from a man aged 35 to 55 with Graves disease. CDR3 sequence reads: CASNGQGGQETQYF. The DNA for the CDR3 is TGTGCCAGCAACGGGCAGGGGGGTCAGGAGACCCAGTACTTC.